This is a list of T cell receptor beta chains from one sample in a study of CD8+CD57+ T cells in acquired aplastic anemia. TCRdb passed the reads through MiXCR, listing each CDR3 protein once. The sample carries approximately 170,000 distinct CDR3 sequences, around 50% recorded once. Material for sequencing was sorted CD4+, CD8+, or CD8+CD57+ T cells (not recorded which) from PBMCs. Receptors originate from a human donor in good health, serving as a control. Both conserved end residues are trimmed from each CDR3.

V,J,CDR3
TRBV12-3/TRBV12-4,TRBJ2-1,ASSLFLGTEAQF
TRBV29-1,TRBJ2-3,SVSFTGAPRTDTQY
TRBV5-5,TRBJ2-7,ASSSGLAGALPYYEQY
TRBV5-1,TRBJ1-2,ASSQDRAYGYT
TRBV4-1,TRBJ1-3,ASSLQGPTPIY
TRBV9,TRBJ1-6,ASSVDPTQTVSPLH
TRBV7-8,TRBJ2-7,ASRQSSSYEQY
TRBV19,TRBJ1-2,ASSRLGTGTNNYGYT
TRBV7-8,TRBJ2-1,ASSLVSASGVYNEQF
TRBV3-1,TRBJ1-2,ASSRNVGVPNYGYT
TRBV6-4,TRBJ2-1,ASSASRGYNEQF
TRBV28,TRBJ2-7,ASSLNWQGGDEQY
TRBV4-1,TRBJ1-1,ASSQVRIGMNTEAF
TRBV20-1,TRBJ2-5,SARRDYQETQY
TRBV6-2/TRBV6-3,TRBJ1-1,ASSYPSRGRANTEAF
TRBV25-1,TRBJ2-2,AGSVTSGGSFGELF
TRBV20-1,TRBJ2-7,SARLTGEGEQY
TRBV29-1,TRBJ2-7,SVPGTGVSYEQY
TRBV9,TRBJ2-1,ASSVGQGPYNEQF
TRBV6-2/TRBV6-3,TRBJ2-3,ASRNQAADTQY
TRBV19,TRBJ2-7,ASVVGQGSSYEQY
TRBV5-1,TRBJ2-3,ASTNPSSGGTDTQY
TRBV15,TRBJ2-3,ATSGAGAGGVTDTQY
TRBV20-1,TRBJ2-3,SASRGGRRDTQY
TRBV20-1,TRBJ1-1,SARDAEAF
TRBV4-3,TRBJ1-6,ASSQWDRGRSGNNSPLH
TRBV7-2,TRBJ1-6,ASSVGARNHNSPLH
TRBV29-1,TRBJ1-1,SVDEGANTEAF